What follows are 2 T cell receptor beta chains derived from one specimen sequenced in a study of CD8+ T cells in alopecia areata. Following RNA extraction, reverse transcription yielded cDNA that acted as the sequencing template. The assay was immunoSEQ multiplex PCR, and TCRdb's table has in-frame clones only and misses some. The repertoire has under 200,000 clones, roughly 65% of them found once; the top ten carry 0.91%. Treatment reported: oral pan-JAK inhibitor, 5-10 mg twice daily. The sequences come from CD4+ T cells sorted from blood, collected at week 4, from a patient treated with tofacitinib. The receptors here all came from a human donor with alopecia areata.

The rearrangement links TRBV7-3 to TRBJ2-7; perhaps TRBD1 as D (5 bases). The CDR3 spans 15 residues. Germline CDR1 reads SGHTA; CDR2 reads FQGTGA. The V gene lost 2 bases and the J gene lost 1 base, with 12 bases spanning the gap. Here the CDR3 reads CASSLQGVPSYEQYF. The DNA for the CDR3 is TGTGCCAGCAGCTTACAGGGTGTCCCTTCCTACGAGCAGTACTTC.

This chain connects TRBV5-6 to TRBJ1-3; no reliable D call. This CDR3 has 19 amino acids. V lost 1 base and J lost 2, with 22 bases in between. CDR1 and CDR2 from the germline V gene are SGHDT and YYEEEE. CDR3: CASSLRAFGYRAAGNTIYF. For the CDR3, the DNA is TGTGCCAGCAGCTTGAGGGCGTTTGGGTACCGGGCGGCTGGAAACACCATATATTTT. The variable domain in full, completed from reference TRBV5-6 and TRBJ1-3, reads DAGVTQSPTHLIKTRGQQVTLRCSPKSGHDTVSWYQQALGQGPQFIFQYYEEEERQRGNFPDRFSGHQFPNYSSELNVNALLLGDSALYLCASSLRAFGYRAAGNTIYFGEGSWLTVV.